This TCR beta chain is from a study of regulatory T cells in long-lasting Graves disease. This clonotype was seen a few times. Its target is unknown. Arm-PCR of CDR3 regions with iRepertoire HTBI primers generated TCR beta libraries. TCRdb itself ran the multiplex PCR reads through MiXCR, one entry per CDR3 protein. Here the sample spans fewer than 650,000 distinct CDR3 sequences, roughly 15% being singletons. General study results and limits: The persistent group shared around 3,000 public clonotypes, more than the approximately 890 shared by new patients.

Stated time point: newly diagnosed GD, antithyroid drugs for less than 3 months. The TCR library was made from RNA extracted from PBMCs. The sample was also reused in another study, on T cells in Graves' hyperthyroidism and ophthalmopathy.

The TCR originated in a man aged 18 to 29 with Graves disease. The sequences come from peripheral blood mononuclear cells (PBMCs), collected at new diagnosis, from a patient treated with antithyroid drugs.

The CDR3, as DNA: TGTGCCTGGAGGGGTGTTGGCACAGATACGCAGTATTTT. The encoded protein is CAWRGVGTDTQYF. The chain joins TRBV30 to TRBJ2-3; D unclear. CDR1 GTSNPN and CDR2 SVGIG come from the germline V gene (reference sequence). Trimming pared 3 bases from V and 1 base from J, leaving 8 bases between. The CDR3 covers 13 residues.